This passage covers 31 T cell receptor beta chains from one sample sequenced in a study of cytomegalovirus exposure and HLA in healthy donors. The primer mix had 60 Vbeta and 13 Jbeta primers. TCRdb keeps only in-frame clones here, not all; method: immunoSEQ multiplex PCR. The table counts more than 95,000 clones; 2% to 2.5% lies in the top ten. Sequencing was done on a sample of PBMCs. The receptors shown here come from a man aged 35-49 years in good health and CMV-seronegative.

CDR3 sequence: CASSFLAGVRYEQYF. The CDR3 DNA is TGTGCCAGCAGTTTTCTAGCGGGAGTTCGATACGAGCAGTACTTC. This rearrangement joins TRBV27 to TRBJ2-7, with 10 bases aligning to TRBD2. J lost 4 bases, V lost 3 bases, and 6 bases had no gene match. In germline, CDR1 is MNHEY, CDR2 SMNVEV (reference sequence). The CDR3 sequence is 15 residues long.

The chain uses TRBV9 and TRBJ2-3; tentative D call: TRBD1 (7 bases). Trimming removed 3 bases from V and 2 bases from J, with 13 bases in between. The CDR3 has 15 residues. From germline, CDR1 is SGDLS and CDR2 YYNGEE. The CDR3 DNA sequence: TGTGCCAGCAGCGCGGGACAGCGGGTCACAGATACGCAGTATTTT. Protein product: CASSAGQRVTDTQYF.

V gene TRBV7-3 combines with J gene TRBJ1-2; D call uncertain. The CDR3 loop spans 15 amino acids. The germline CDR1 and CDR2 sequences are SGHTA and FQGTGA. V lost 5 bases and J 3 bases, leaving 16 bases between the germline ends. The CDR3 loop reads CASSPKAVDHYGYTF. The CDR3 DNA sequence: TGTGCCAGCAGCCCAAAGGCGGTGGATCACTATGGCTACACCTTC.

This chain uses TRBV7-2 with TRBJ2-7; 7 bases agree with TRBD2. V gave up 4 bases and J gave up 0 bases; unmatched junction bases: 6. Germline V gene sequence: CDR1 SGHTA, CDR2 FQGNSA. The CDR3 extends over 15 amino acids. CDR3 sequence (DNA): TGTGCCAGCAGCTCCCTAGCGGTAATCTCCTACGAGCAGTACTTC. Its protein is CASSSLAVISYEQYF.

The chain recombines TRBV9 with TRBJ2-1, with 10 bases that match TRBD2. The CDR3 is 16 residues long. V shed 0 bases, J shed 9 bases, and the junction held 9 bases outside the gene matches. The V gene's germline CDR1 is SGDLS and CDR2 YYNGEE. This CDR3 reads CASSVVPSGSVGEQFF. The CDR3, as DNA: TGTGCCAGCAGCGTAGTTCCTAGCGGGAGCGTGGGTGAGCAGTTCTTC.

V is TRBV7-9 and J is TRBJ2-7; a possible D gene is TRBD1 (6 bases). CDR3 length: 14 amino acids. Trimming removed 0 bases at V and 2 bases at J, with 8 bases between. Germline CDR1 reads SEHNR; CDR2 reads FQNEAQ (reference sequence). The CDR3 spells CASSLAGATYEQYF. The CDR3 bases are TGTGCCAGCAGCTTAGCGGGGGCCACCTACGAGCAGTACTTC.

V and J are TRBV6-5 and TRBJ2-7; tentatively, D is TRBD2 (6 bases). The CDR3 spans 14 residues. Trimming removed 2 bases from V and 4 bases from J, with 12 bases in between. Germline V gives CDR1 MNHEY, CDR2 SVGAGI. The CDR3 sequence is CASSYGGSGYEQYF. The CDR3 region has the DNA TGTGCCAGCAGTTACGGGGGGTCGGGTTACGAGCAGTACTTC.

The genes are TRBV4-1 and TRBJ2-7; D is unclear. V lost 2 bases and J 4 bases, leaving 12 bases between the germline ends. In germline, CDR1 is MGHRA, CDR2 YSYEKL. The CDR3 extends over 14 amino acids. CDR3 DNA: TGCGCCAGCAGCCAAAGAATCGGTGCTTACGAGCAGTACTTC. Translated, it gives CASSQRIGAYEQYF.

V gene TRBV5-4 combines with J gene TRBJ1-1; 10 bases agree with TRBD1. The CDR3 spans 15 residues. CDR1 is SGHNT and CDR2 is YYREEE in the germline V gene (reference sequence). V was pared by 4 bases and J by 1 base, with 4 bases of the junction left unmatched. The CDR3 is CASSQRDRGNTEAFF. CDR3 DNA: TGTGCCAGCAGCCAAAGGGACAGGGGGAACACTGAAGCTTTCTTT.

V usage is TRBV9 and J usage is TRBJ1-3; perhaps TRBD1 as D (6 bases). V was pared by 3 bases and J by 4 bases, with 11 bases between. This CDR3 has 14 amino acids. Germline-derived CDR1 and CDR2 are SGDLS and YYNGEE. CDR3 DNA: TGTGCCAGCAGCGCAGGGGCCTTCGGAAACACCATATATTTT. Translated: CASSAGAFGNTIYF.

V usage is TRBV6-1 and J usage is TRBJ2-1, with D perhaps matching TRBD2 (6 bases). The V end was cut by 4 bases, the J end by 5 bases, with 15 bases between. CDR1 MNHNS and CDR2 SASEGT come from the germline V gene. The CDR3 has 15 residues. For the CDR3, the DNA is TGTGCCAGCAGTGGACTAGGGGCTTACAACAATGAGCAGTTCTTC. Translating gives CASSGLGAYNNEQFF.

The gene calls are TRBV28 and TRBJ2-7; 9 bases are shared with TRBD1. The germline CDR1 and CDR2 sequences are MDHEN and SYDVKM. CDR3 length equals 14 residues. J gave up 1 base and V 6 bases, and 4 bases lay outside the gene matches. The CDR3 sequence is CASRRGQGSYEQYF. The CDR3 bases are TGTGCCAGCAGGAGGGGACAGGGTTCCTACGAGCAGTACTTC.

The rearrangement links TRBV19 to TRBJ1-2, with TRBD1 as a possible D gene (5 bases). CDR1 is LNHDA and CDR2 is SQIVND in the germline V gene (reference sequence). CDR3 length: 13 amino acids. V was shortened by 5 bases and J by 3 bases, with 10 bases between the two germline ends. The CDR3 coding sequence is TGTGCCAGTAGTGAAGGGGAATACTATGGCTACACCTTC. Its translation is CASSEGEYYGYTF.

The V call is TRBV10-3, the J call TRBJ2-1, with a weak D call TRBD2 (7 bases). The CDR3 runs to 14 residues. Per the germline V gene, CDR1 is ENHRY and CDR2 is SYGVKD. Trimming stripped 11 bases from V and 7 bases from J, with 21 bases between. As DNA, the CDR3 is TGTGCCTCCAGGGGCGGGAGTGGTTCGAATGAGCAGTTCTTC. The encoded protein is CASRGGSGSNEQFF.

The chain is built from TRBV9 and TRBJ2-3, with D unclear. Trimming cost V 1 base and J 6 bases, with 9 bases left between them. There are 13 residues in the CDR3. CDR1 and CDR2 from the germline V gene are SGDLS and YYNGEE. CDR3 protein: CASSVLLPDTQYF. DNA for the CDR3: TGTGCCAGCAGCGTATTACTCCCGGATACGCAGTATTTT.

The chain uses TRBV15 and TRBJ2-5; 7 bases align to TRBD1. The tail of the sequence fits TRBJ2-7 better, so the J call may be wrong. CDR3 length: 15 residues. Germline loops: CDR1 LNHNV, CDR2 YYDKDF (reference sequence). DNA of the CDR3: TGTGCCACCAGCAGAGAGACGGACAGGTCCTACGAGCAGTACTTC. Its translation is CATSRETDRSYEQYF.

In DNA form, the CDR3 reads TGTGCCAGCAGCAGGGCTGACAGAAACGCCGAGCAGTACTTC. This translates into CASSRADRNAEQYF. J is TRBJ2-7 and V is TRBV6-1; perhaps TRBD1 as D (5 bases). V lost 6 bases, J lost 6 bases, and 18 bases lay in between. This CDR3 spans 14 amino acids. Germline CDR1 reads MNHNS; CDR2 reads SASEGT.

As for this clone: The junction departs from the called germline gene at one end, perhaps through a read error. This chain links TRBV27 with TRBJ2-7; D may be TRBD2 (6 bases). Germline lookup yields CDR1 MNHEY and CDR2 SMNVEV (reference sequence). This CDR3 has 11 residues. CDR3 DNA sequence: TGTGCCAGCACCGCGGGACTGATATGGGTCTTC. Translation gives CASTAGLIWVF.

The J gene is TRBJ1-1, the V gene TRBV11-1; 11 bases fit TRBD1. The junction had 4 bases not matched to a gene; V was cut back by 5 bases and J by 5 bases. CDR3 length: 14 amino acids. Germline CDR1 is SGHAT and CDR2 is FQDESV (reference sequence). DNA for the CDR3: TGTGCCAGCAGCCCGGACAGGGGGCCGACTGAAGCTTTCTTT. As protein: CASSPDRGPTEAFF.

V gene TRBV4-2 combines with J gene TRBJ2-2, with 7 bases aligning to TRBD1. Germline trimming cut 0 bases from V and 5 bases from J; bases unmatched to any gene: 6. This CDR3 comprises 16 residues. Germline CDR1 and CDR2: LGHNA and YNFKEQ. For the CDR3, the DNA is TGTGCCAGCAGCCAAGATCTCGCCAGGGGGACCGGGGAGCTGTTTTTT. Encoded protein: CASSQDLARGTGELFF.

The chain uses TRBV25-1 and TRBJ1-5, with no clear D. The germline V and J ends were trimmed by 0 bases and 0 bases, with 6 bases remaining between them. CDR3 length: 15 residues. The V gene's germline CDR1 is MGHDK and CDR2 SYGVNS. CDR3 nucleotide sequence: TGTGCCAGCAGTGAATATTCCCATAGCAATCAGCCCCAGCATTTT. The encoded protein is CASSEYSHSNQPQHF.

The chain joins TRBV30 to TRBJ2-7; TRBD2 might be the D (6 bases). V was clipped by 0 bases and J by 5 bases, with 17 bases between them. CDR1 is GTSNPN and CDR2 is SVGIG in the germline V gene (reference sequence). There are 15 residues in the CDR3. In DNA form, the CDR3 reads TGTGCCTGGAGTGTAGGACGACTAGTAGTCCACGAGCAGTACTTC. Its translation is CAWSVGRLVVHEQYF. Full variable domain (rest looked up from reference TRBV30 and TRBJ2-7): SQTIHQWPATLVQPVGSPLSLECTVEGTSNPNLYWYRQAAGRGLQLLFYSVGIGQISSEVPQNLSASRPQDRQFILSSKKLLLSDSGFYLCAWSVGRLVVHEQYFGPGTRLTVT.

This chain joins TRBV5-4 and TRBJ2-7; 7 positions match TRBD1. The CDR3 covers 15 residues. The junction had 6 bases not matched to a gene; V was cut back by 3 bases and J by 0 bases. Germline lookup yields CDR1 SGHNT and CDR2 YYREEE (reference sequence). The DNA of the CDR3 is TGTGCCAGCAGCTATCCCGGGACAGACTCCTACGAGCAGTACTTC. As protein: CASSYPGTDSYEQYF.

The chain uses TRBV2 and TRBJ2-1, with D maybe TRBD2 (5 bases). CDR3 length: 14 residues. Between the trimmed V and J ends, which lost 5 bases and 7 bases, there was a span of 15 bases. The germline V gene encodes CDR1 SNHLY and CDR2 FYNNEI. CDR3 in DNA: TGTGCCAGCAGTCGCAGCGCTATAGCGAATGAGCAGTTCTTC. As protein: CASSRSAIANEQFF. Using reference TRBV2 and TRBJ2-1 for the parts outside the CDR3, the full variable domain is EPEVTQTPSHQVTQMGQEVILRCVPISNHLYFYWYRQILGQKVEFLVSFYNNEISEKSEIFDDQFSVERPDGSNFTLKIRSTKLEDSAMYFCASSRSAIANEQFFGPGTRLTVL.

The rearrangement joins TRBV6-5 to TRBJ1-1; 9 bases match TRBD1. Losses at the gene ends were 6 bases for V and 6 bases for J; bases not matched to a gene: 5. Germline values: CDR1 MNHEY, CDR2 SVGAGI. The CDR3 has 13 amino acids. The CDR3 DNA sequence: TGTGCCAGCAGATTCCGGGACAGGGCTGAAGCTTTCTTT. Its translation is CASRFRDRAEAFF.

The gene calls are TRBV7-3 and TRBJ2-1; 8 bases match TRBD2. Trimming took 5 bases from V and 6 from J; bases not matched to a gene: 9. This CDR3 comprises 15 residues. Looked up from germline, CDR1 is SGHTA and CDR2 is FQGTGA. The CDR3 DNA reads TGTGCCAGCAGCCAGTGGACTAGCCTAGGCAATGAGCAGTTCTTC. This codes for CASSQWTSLGNEQFF.

The chain combines TRBV19 with TRBJ1-5, with a weak D call TRBD1 (6 bases). The CDR3 consists of 13 residues. The germline gives CDR1 LNHDA, CDR2 SQIVND (reference sequence). With 5 bases removed from V and 10 bases from J, the gap between germline ends came to 15 bases. The DNA for the CDR3 is TGTGCCAGTAGTGAGGCAGGGGTGGTTCCCCAGCATTTT. Translation gives CASSEAGVVPQHF.

This chain links TRBV2 with TRBJ2-5; no firm D call. Per the germline V gene, CDR1 is SNHLY and CDR2 is FYNNEI. This CDR3 is 10 amino acids long. Trimming pared 8 bases from V and 3 bases from J, leaving 4 bases between. The CDR3 nucleotides read TGTGCCAGCTATGAAGAGACCCAGTACTTC. Protein sequence: CASYEETQYF.

J is TRBJ2-3 and V is TRBV7-9; D is perhaps TRBD2 (5 bases). The CDR3 covers 16 residues. CDR1 is SEHNR and CDR2 is FQNEAQ in the germline V gene (reference sequence). Trimming shortened V by 1 base and J by 7 bases, and 18 bases separated the two germline ends. CDR3 residues: CASSLETTPKINTQYF. In DNA form, the CDR3 reads TGTGCCAGCAGCTTAGAGACTACCCCAAAAATTAATACGCAGTATTTT.

The V and J genes are TRBV4-2 and TRBJ2-1; D unclear. The V end lost 0 bases, the J end lost 4 bases, and 4 bases lay between the germline ends. The CDR3 spans 13 residues. Germline V gives CDR1 LGHNA, CDR2 YNFKEQ. CDR3 nucleotides: TGTGCCAGCAGCCAAGATCAGTACAATGAGCAGTTCTTC. Translation: CASSQDQYNEQFF.

V and J are TRBV27 and TRBJ2-1, with D tentatively TRBD2 (6 bases). Looked up from germline, CDR1 is MNHEY and CDR2 is SMNVEV (reference sequence). The CDR3 totals 15 residues. The V gene lost 2 bases and the J gene lost 2 bases, with 10 bases spanning the gap. The CDR3 is CASSLAGTAYNEQFF. As DNA, the CDR3 is TGTGCCAGCAGTTTAGCGGGGACCGCCTACAATGAGCAGTTCTTC.